This T cell receptor beta chain was identified in a study of blood T cell repertoires in COVID-19. Study-level information: There were acute and convalescent COVID-19 samples, and they came from the United States, Italy and Spain. T cells, B-cell-depleted T cells, or PBMCs provided the cDNA or gDNA that served as material.

Here immunoSEQ multiplex PCR was the method, and the copy in TCRdb shows in-frame clones only, minus some. The table lists 100,000 to 150,000 clones, almost 70% of them singletons. The origin of this receptor is a woman in her 70s with acute or convalescent COVID-19. Sequencing was done on a sample of peripheral blood.

CDR3 coding DNA: TGCAGCGTTGAAGTTTCCGGGACAGGCCCCGATACGCAGTATTTT. This codes for CSVEVSGTGPDTQYF. J is TRBJ2-3 and V is TRBV29-1; TRBD1 matches 8 bases. The CDR3 totals 15 residues. Germline values: CDR1 SQVTM, CDR2 ANQGSEA. Losses at the gene ends were 1 base for V and 6 bases for J; bases not matched to a gene: 9.